Sequencing of this TCR beta chain was carried out in a study of cytomegalovirus exposure and HLA in healthy donors. Study findings and constraints: A list of approximately 160 TCR beta chains associated with cytomegalovirus was given. Most TCR sequences proved rare, with some public TCRs found in many donors.

J gave up 6 bases and V 4 bases, and 6 bases lay outside the gene matches. This CDR3 has 15 residues. The V gene's germline CDR1 is SGHNT and CDR2 YYREEE (reference sequence). Donors sampled were nominally healthy, though unrecorded immune exposures were likely. Concerning this clone itself: What it binds is unknown.

The PCR ran on 60 Vbeta and 13 Jbeta primers. Data came from immunoSEQ multiplex PCR; TCRdb stores just in-frame clones and leaves some out. The repertoire holds around 130,000 clones, with about three quarters as singletons. The chain joins TRBV5-4 to TRBJ2-7, with 14 bases matching TRBD2. The sequencing sample was made of PBMCs. The sequence was collected from a middle-aged man in good health and CMV-seropositive. CDR3 coding DNA: TGTGCCAGCAGCACCGGGACTAGCGGGAGTGGCGAGCAGTACTTC. Translating it yields CASSTGTSGSGEQYF.